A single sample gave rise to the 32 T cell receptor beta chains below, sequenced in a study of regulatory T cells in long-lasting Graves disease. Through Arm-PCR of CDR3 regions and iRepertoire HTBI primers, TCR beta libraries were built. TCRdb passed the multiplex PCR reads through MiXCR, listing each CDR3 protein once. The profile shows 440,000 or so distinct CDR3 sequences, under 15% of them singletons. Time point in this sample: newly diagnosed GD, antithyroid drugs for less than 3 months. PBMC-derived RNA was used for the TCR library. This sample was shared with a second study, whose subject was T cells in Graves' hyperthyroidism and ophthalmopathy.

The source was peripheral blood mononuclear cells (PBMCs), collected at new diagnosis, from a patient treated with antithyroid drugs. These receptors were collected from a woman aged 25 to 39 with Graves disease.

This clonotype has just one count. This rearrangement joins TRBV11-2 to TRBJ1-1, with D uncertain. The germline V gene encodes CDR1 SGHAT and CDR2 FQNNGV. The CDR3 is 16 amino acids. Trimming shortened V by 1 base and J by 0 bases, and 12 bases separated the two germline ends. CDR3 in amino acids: CASSLVPGRVNTEAFF. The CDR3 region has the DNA TGTGCCAGCAGCTTAGTCCCGGGGAGGGTGAACACTGAAGCTTTCTTT.

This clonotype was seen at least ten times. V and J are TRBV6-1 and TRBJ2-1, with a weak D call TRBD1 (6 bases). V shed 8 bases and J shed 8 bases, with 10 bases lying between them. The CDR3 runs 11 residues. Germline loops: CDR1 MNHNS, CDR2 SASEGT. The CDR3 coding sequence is TGTGCCAGCGAACAGGGCGATGAGCAGTTCTTC. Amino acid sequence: CASEQGDEQFF.

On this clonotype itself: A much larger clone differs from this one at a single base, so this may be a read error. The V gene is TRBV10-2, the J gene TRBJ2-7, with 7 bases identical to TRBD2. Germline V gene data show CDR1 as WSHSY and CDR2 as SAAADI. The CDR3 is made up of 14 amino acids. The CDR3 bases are TGCGCCGGCAGTGACTGGGGGAGGGCCCACGAGCAGTACTTC. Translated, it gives CAGSDWGRAHEQYF.

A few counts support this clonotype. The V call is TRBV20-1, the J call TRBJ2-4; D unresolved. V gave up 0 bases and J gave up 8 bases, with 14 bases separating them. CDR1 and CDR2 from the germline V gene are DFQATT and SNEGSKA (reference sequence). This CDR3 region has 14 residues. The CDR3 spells CSARDQVGPYIQYF. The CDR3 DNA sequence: TGCAGTGCTAGAGATCAAGTCGGTCCGTACATTCAGTACTTC.

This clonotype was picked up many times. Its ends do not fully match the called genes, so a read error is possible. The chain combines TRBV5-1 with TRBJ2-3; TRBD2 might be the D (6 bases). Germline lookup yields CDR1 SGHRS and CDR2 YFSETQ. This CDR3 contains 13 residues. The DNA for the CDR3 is TGTGCCAGCAGCGAGGCGGGGACAGATACGCAGTATTTT. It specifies CASSEAGTDTQYF.

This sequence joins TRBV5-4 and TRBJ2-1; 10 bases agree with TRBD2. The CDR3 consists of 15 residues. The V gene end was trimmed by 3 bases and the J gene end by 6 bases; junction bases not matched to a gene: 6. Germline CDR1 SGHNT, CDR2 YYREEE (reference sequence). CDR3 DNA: TGTGCCAGCAGCTCCGGGACTAGCGTCTCCAATGAGCAGTTCTTC. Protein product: CASSSGTSVSNEQFF.

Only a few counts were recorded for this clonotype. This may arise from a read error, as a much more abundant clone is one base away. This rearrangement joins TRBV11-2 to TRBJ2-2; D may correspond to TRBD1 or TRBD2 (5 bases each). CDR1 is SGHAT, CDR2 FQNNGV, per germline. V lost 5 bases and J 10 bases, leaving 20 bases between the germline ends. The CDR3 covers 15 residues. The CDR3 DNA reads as TGTGCCAGCAGCAGGGACCGAGGAAGGTACTTGGAGCTGTTTTTT. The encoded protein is CASSRDRGRYLELFF.

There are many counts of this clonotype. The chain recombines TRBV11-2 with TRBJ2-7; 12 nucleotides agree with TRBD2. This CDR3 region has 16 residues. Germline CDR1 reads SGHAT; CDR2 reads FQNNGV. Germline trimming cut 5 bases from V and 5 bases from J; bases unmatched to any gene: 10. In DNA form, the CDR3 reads TGTGCCAGCAGCCCAACCCGACTAGCGGGAGAGAACGAGCAGTACTTC. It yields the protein CASSPTRLAGENEQYF.

The CDR3 loop is CASSKQGVGELFF. The CDR3 nucleotides read TGTGCCAGCAGCAAACAGGGTGTCGGGGAGCTGTTTTTT. This chain joins TRBV7-3 and TRBJ2-2; tentative D call: TRBD1 (6 bases). The CDR3 contains 13 residues. Trimming took 5 bases from V and 7 from J, leaving 11 bases between them. Germline V gene data show CDR1 as SGHTA and CDR2 as FQGTGA.

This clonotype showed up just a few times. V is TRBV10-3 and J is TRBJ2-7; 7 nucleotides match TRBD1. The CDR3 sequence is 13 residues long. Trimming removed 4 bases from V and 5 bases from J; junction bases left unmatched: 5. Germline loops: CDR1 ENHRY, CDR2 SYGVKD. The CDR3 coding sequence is TGTGCCATCAGTGCCCACCAGGGGGACGAGCAGTACTTC. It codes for CAISAHQGDEQYF.

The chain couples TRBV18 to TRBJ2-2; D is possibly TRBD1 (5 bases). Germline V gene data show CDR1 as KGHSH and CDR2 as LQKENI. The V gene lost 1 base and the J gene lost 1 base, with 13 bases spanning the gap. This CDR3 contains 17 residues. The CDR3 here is CASSPRGRPQNTGELFF. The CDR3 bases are TGTGCCAGCTCACCACGGGGCCGACCCCAGAACACCGGGGAGCTGTTTTTT.

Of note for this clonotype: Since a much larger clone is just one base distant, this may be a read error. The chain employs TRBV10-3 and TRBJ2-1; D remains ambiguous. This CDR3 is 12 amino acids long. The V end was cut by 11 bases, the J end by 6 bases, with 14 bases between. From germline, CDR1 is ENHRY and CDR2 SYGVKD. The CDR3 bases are TGTGCCTCGCTGGATCGTGGCAATGAGCAGTTCTTC. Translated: CASLDRGNEQFF.

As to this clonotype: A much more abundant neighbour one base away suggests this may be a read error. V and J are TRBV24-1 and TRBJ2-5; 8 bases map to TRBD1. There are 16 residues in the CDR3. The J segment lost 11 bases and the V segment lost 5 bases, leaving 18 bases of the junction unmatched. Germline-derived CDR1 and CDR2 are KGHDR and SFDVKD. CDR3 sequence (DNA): TGTGCCACCAGTGCCATGGACAGGGCGCATACCAATGAGCAGTACTTC. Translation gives CATSAMDRAHTNEQYF.

CDR3 nucleotides: TGTGCCAGCAGCGCCTGGGGAGCTAACTATGGCTACACCTTC. Amino acids: CASSAWGANYGYTF. The chain links TRBV9 to TRBJ1-2; D not resolved. The germline CDR1 and CDR2 sequences are SGDLS and YYNGEE. This CDR3 has 14 residues. Trimming cost V 3 bases and J 0 bases, with 9 bases left between them.

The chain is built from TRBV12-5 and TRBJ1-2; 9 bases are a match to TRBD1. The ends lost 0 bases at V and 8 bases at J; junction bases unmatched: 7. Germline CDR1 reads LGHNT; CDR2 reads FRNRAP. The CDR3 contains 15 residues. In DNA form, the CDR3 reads TGTGCTAGTGGTTTGGTAGCCGGGACAGGGTTGGGCTACACCTTC. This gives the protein CASGLVAGTGLGYTF.

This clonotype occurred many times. CDR3 sequence (DNA): TGTGCCAGTCGACAGGACCTCTATGGCTACACCTTC. It translates to CASRQDLYGYTF. J is TRBJ1-2 and V is TRBV4-2, with a tentative D call TRBD1 (6 bases). Trimming stripped 9 bases from V and 4 bases from J, with 12 bases between. From germline, CDR1 is LGHNA and CDR2 YNFKEQ. This CDR3 has 12 residues.

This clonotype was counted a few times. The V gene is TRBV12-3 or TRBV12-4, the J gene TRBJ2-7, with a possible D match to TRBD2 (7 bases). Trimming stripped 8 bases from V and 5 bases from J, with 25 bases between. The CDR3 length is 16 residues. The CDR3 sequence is CASGWAGAGYVHEQYF. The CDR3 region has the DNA TGTGCCAGCGGTTGGGCGGGGGCAGGGTACGTCCACGAGCAGTACTTC.

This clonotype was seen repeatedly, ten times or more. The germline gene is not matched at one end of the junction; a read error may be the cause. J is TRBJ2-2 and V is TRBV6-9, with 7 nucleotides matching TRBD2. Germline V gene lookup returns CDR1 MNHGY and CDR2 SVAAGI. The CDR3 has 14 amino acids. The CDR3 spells CASSPSGNTGELFF. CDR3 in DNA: TGCGCCAGCAGTCCTAGCGGAAACACCGGGGAGCTGTTTTTT.

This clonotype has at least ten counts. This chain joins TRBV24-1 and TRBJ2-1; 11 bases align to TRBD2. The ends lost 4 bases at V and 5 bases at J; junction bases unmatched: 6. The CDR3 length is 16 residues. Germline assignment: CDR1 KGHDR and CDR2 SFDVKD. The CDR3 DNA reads TGTGCCACCAGTGACCCGCCACTAGCGGGGGACAATGAGCAGTTCTTC. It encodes CATSDPPLAGDNEQFF.

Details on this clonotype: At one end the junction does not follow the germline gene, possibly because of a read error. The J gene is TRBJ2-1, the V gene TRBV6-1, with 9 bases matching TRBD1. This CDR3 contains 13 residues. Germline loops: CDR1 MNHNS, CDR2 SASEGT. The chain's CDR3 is CAGRGTGRDEQFF. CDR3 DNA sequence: TGTGCCGGCAGGGGGACAGGGCGGGATGAGCAGTTCTTC.

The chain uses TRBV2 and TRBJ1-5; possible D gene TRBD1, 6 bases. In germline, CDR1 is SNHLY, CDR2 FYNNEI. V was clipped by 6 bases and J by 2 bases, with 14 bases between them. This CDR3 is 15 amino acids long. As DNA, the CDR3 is TGTGCCAGCAGGGGGTCCAGGGGTGGCAATCAGCCCCAGCATTTT. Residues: CASRGSRGGNQPQHF.

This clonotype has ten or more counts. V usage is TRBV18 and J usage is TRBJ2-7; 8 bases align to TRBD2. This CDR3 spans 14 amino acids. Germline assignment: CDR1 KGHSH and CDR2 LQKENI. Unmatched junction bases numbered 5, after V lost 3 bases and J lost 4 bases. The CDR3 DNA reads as TGTGCCAGCTCACCTCAGGCTAGCGGGTACGAGCAGTACTTC. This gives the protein CASSPQASGYEQYF.

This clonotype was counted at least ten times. The CDR3 loop is CAISESAGPRNTEAFF. The CDR3 DNA sequence: TGTGCCATCAGTGAGTCGGCCGGCCCCAGAAACACTGAAGCTTTCTTT. The rearrangement links TRBV10-3 to TRBJ1-1; D call uncertain. This CDR3 spans 16 amino acids. Trimming took off 0 bases at V and 2 bases at J, with 13 bases between the two ends. Germline V gene lookup returns CDR1 ENHRY and CDR2 SYGVKD.

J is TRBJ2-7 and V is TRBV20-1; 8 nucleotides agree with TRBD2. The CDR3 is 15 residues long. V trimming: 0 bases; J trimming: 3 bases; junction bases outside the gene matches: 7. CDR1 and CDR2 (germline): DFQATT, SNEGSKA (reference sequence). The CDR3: CSARDGLAGLYEQYF. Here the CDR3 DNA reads TGCAGTGCTAGAGACGGGTTAGCGGGGCTCTACGAGCAGTACTTC.

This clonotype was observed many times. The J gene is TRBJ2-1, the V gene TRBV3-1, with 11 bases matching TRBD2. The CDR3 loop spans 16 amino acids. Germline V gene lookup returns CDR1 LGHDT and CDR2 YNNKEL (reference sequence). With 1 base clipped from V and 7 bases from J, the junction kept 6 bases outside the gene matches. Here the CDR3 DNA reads TGTGCCAGCAGCCAAGTAGCGGGAGGGCCGCGTAATGAGCAGTTCTTC. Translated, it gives CASSQVAGGPRNEQFF.

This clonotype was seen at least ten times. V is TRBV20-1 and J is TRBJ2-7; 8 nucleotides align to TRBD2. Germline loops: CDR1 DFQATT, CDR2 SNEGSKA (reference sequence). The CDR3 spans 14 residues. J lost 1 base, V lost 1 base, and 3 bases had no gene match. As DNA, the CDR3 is TGCAGTGCTAGAGTGCTAGCGGGTTCCTACGAGCAGTACTTC. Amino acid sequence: CSARVLAGSYEQYF.

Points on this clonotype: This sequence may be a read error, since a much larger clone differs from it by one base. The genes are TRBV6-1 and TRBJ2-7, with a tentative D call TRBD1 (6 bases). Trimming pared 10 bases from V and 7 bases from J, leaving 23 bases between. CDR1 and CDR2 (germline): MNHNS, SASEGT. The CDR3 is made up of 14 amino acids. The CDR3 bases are TGTGCCACTACACGAGGGGGAGCCTACAATGAGCAGTACTTC. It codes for CATTRGGAYNEQYF.

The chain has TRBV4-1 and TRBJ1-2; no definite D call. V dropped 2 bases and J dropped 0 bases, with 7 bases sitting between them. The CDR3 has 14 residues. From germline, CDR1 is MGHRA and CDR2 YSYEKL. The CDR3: CASSQTASNYGYTF. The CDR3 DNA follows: TGCGCCAGCAGCCAAACGGCCTCTAACTATGGCTACACCTTC.

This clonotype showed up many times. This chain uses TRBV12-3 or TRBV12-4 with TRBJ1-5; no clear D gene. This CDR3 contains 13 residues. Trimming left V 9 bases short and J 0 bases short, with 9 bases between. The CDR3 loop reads CASIGDSNQPQHF. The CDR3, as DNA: TGTGCCAGTATCGGGGATAGCAATCAGCCCCAGCATTTT.

CDR3 sequence reads: CASSQTSPGQGANEQYF. The CDR3 DNA reads TGCGCCAGCAGCCAAACTTCGCCGGGACAGGGGGCAAATGAGCAGTACTTC. The chain employs TRBV4-1 and TRBJ2-7, with TRBD1 matching over 12 bases. Germline V gives CDR1 MGHRA, CDR2 YSYEKL. J lost 7 bases, V lost 2 bases, and 12 bases had no gene match. This CDR3 has 17 residues.

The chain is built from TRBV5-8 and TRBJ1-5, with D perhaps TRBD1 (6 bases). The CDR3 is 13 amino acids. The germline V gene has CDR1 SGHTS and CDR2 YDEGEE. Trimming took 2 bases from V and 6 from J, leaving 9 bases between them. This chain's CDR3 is CASSLRGAQPQHF. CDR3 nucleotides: TGTGCCAGCAGCTTACGGGGGGCTCAGCCCCAGCATTTT.

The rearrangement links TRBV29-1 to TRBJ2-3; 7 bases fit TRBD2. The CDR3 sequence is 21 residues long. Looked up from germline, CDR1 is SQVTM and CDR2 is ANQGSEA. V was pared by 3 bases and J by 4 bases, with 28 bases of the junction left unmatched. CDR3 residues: CSVDGEFLAEAPKFEADTQYF. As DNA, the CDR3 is TGCAGCGTTGACGGGGAGTTTCTAGCGGAGGCCCCGAAGTTTGAGGCAGATACGCAGTATTTT.